The 10 T cell receptor beta chains listed next were all sequenced from one sample in a study of long-term antiretroviral therapy in people with HIV. A v3.0 immunoSEQ assay was performed at survey level. Clones were sequenced by immunoSEQ multiplex PCR, and TCRdb holds only the in-frame ones, with some missing. Seen here are fewer than 20,000 clones, 94% observed once, and the top ten hold approximately 4.6%. The sample here was unsorted PBMCs, taken nearly 6.5 years after starting antiretroviral therapy. The source of these receptors is a woman aged 50 to 60 with HIV.

The V call is TRBV6-5, the J call TRBJ1-2; 10 bases are shared with TRBD1. The length of the CDR3 is 15 residues. Germline trimming cut 5 bases from V and 5 bases from J; bases unmatched to any gene: 8. Germline V CDR1 and CDR2: MNHEY, SVGAGI. The DNA for the CDR3 is TGTGCCAGCAGTATCACCGGGACAGGGGCATATGGCTACACCTTC. As protein: CASSITGTGAYGYTF.

In its sample, this clone was seen once. V is TRBV5-1 and J is TRBJ2-7; D gene uncertain. The CDR3 consists of 12 residues. Trimming left V 7 bases short and J 4 bases short, with 12 bases between. In germline, CDR1 is SGHRS, CDR2 YFSETQ. The CDR3, as DNA: TGCGCCAGCGGGCAAGGGATGTACGAGCAGTACTTC. It translates to CASGQGMYEQYF.

In its sample, this clone was seen once. V is TRBV19 and J is TRBJ2-2, with unresolved D. Looked up from germline, CDR1 is LNHDA and CDR2 is SQIVND (reference sequence). The CDR3 has 12 amino acids. V was pared by 3 bases and J by 6 bases, with 5 bases between. Here the CDR3 DNA reads TGTGCCAGTAGTATTTTTGCCGGGGAGCTGTTTTTT. It encodes CASSIFAGELFF.

V gene TRBV9 combines with J gene TRBJ1-3; maybe TRBD1 (5 bases). The V gene's germline CDR1 is SGDLS and CDR2 YYNGEE. Trimming removed 0 bases at V and 0 bases at J, with 10 bases between. CDR3 length equals 16 residues. CDR3 residues: CASSVAYRSSGNTIYF. The CDR3 nucleotides are TGTGCCAGCAGCGTAGCTTACAGGAGCTCTGGAAACACCATATATTTT.

CDR3 DNA: TGCGCCAGCAGCCTCTCGGGGGCTCCTAATGAAAAACTGTTTTTT. Its translation is CASSLSGAPNEKLFF. The gene calls are TRBV5-1 and TRBJ1-4, with TRBD1 as a possible D gene (6 bases). Deletions cut 4 bases from V and 3 bases from J, with 13 bases between. CDR3 length equals 15 residues. Germline loops: CDR1 SGHRS, CDR2 YFSETQ.

This chain joins TRBV11-1 and TRBJ2-2, with D uncertain. Trimming removed 0 bases at V and 5 bases at J, with 7 bases between. Germline assignment: CDR1 SGHAT and CDR2 FQDESV (reference sequence). The CDR3 runs to 14 residues. CDR3 region: CASSLAPTTGELFF. CDR3 coding DNA: TGTGCCAGCAGCTTAGCGCCGACGACCGGGGAGCTGTTTTTT.

The chain links TRBV2 to TRBJ1-5, with D possibly being TRBD1 (5 bases). Germline V lookup: CDR1 SNHLY, CDR2 FYNNEI. This CDR3 is built from 14 residues. The V and J ends lost 4 bases and 6 bases respectively, with 13 bases between them. CDR3 DNA: TGTGCCAGCAGTGGTGGCAGGGAAACTCAGCCCCAGCATTTT. Protein: CASSGGRETQPQHF. The full variable domain, with the rest looked up from reference TRBV2 and TRBJ1-5, is EPEVTQTPSHQVTQMGQEVILRCVPISNHLYFYWYRQILGQKVEFLVSFYNNEISEKSEIFDDQFSVERPDGSNFTLKIRSTKLEDSAMYFCASSGGRETQPQHFGDGTRLSIL.

The chain combines TRBV6-5 with TRBJ2-2, with D unclear. Germline V gene lookup returns CDR1 MNHEY and CDR2 SVGAGI. The CDR3 length is 15 residues. Trimming stripped 0 bases from V and 0 bases from J, with 5 bases between. CDR3 DNA sequence: TGTGCCAGCAGTTACTCCCCGGCGAACACCGGGGAGCTGTTTTTT. Translated: CASSYSPANTGELFF.

The genes are TRBV7-3 and TRBJ2-3; D remains unclear. Trimming cost V 1 base and J 1 base, with 6 bases left between them. The CDR3 contains 14 residues. Germline assignment: CDR1 SGHTA and CDR2 FQGTGA. The CDR3 spells CASSLRQGTDTQYF. CDR3 coding DNA: TGTGCCAGCAGCTTAAGGCAGGGCACAGATACGCAGTATTTT.

The chain recombines TRBV19 with TRBJ2-3; 10 nucleotides line up with TRBD2. CDR1 is LNHDA and CDR2 is SQIVND in the germline V gene (reference sequence). V lost 8 bases to trimming and J lost 5 bases; unmatched junction nucleotides: 10. This CDR3 contains 15 residues. CDR3: CASSASGRGEDTQYF. The DNA for the CDR3 is TGTGCCAGTTCCGCTAGCGGGAGAGGGGAAGATACGCAGTATTTT.